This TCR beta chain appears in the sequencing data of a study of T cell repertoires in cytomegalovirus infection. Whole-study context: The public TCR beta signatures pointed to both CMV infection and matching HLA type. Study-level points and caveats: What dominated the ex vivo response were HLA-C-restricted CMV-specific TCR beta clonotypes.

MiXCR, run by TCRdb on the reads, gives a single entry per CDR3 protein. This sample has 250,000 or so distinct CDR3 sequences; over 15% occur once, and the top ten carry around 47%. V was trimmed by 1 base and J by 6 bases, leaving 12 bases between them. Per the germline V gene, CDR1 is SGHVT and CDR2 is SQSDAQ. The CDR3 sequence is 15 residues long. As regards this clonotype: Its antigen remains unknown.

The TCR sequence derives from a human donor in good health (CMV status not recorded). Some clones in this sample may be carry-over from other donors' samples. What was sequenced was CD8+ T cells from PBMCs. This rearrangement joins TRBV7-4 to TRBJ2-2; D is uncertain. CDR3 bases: TGTGCCAGCAGCTTAGTGGACGTATACCCCGGGGAGCTGTTTTTT. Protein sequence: CASSLVDVYPGELFF.